This is a list of T cell receptor beta chains from one sample in a study of T cells in tuberculosis. Measured with immunoSEQ multiplex PCR; TCRdb has only the in-frame clones, and not every one. The sample records 37,000 or so clones, about 94% being singletons. Material for sequencing was PBMCs. These receptor sequences come from a donor aged 5 to 30 with latent tuberculosis or without tuberculosis infection. Some clones in this sample may be carry-over from other donors' samples. Each CDR3 is given with its conserved first and last residue. A D gene is named only where the DNA matches it firmly. Size values are once, few and many counts, or a class for expanded clones, and some rows have none.

cdr3_nt cdr3_aa j_call d_call v_call clone_size
TGTGCCACTCAACGGGGGGGGGATACGCAGTATTTT CATQRGGDTQYF TRBJ2-3 TRBD2 TRBV6-6 -
TGTGCCAGCAGCTCAGTCGATAGCAATCAGCCCCAGCATTTT CASSSVDSNQPQHF TRBJ1-5 - TRBV7-2 once
TGTGCCAGCAGCGTAGGACAGGGTTATTCACCCCTCCACTTT CASSVGQGYSPLHF TRBJ1-6 TRBD1 TRBV9 once
TGTGCCAGCAGCTGGACAGGGGGCGCGGCTGAAGCTTTCTTT CASSWTGGAAEAFF TRBJ1-1 TRBD1 TRBV7-2 -
TGTGCCAGCTCACCAACGGGGGGCTCTGGGGCCAACGTCCTGACTTTC CASSPTGGSGANVLTF TRBJ2-6 TRBD2 TRBV18 -
TGCGCCAGCAGCCAGCGGGTGAGCTCCTATAATTCACCCCTCCACTTT CASSQRVSSYNSPLHF TRBJ1-6 - TRBV4-3 -
TGTGCCACCAGCAGGGAGCGAGCGGGCGGAAGATTTCAGCCCCAGCATTTT CATSRERAGGRFQPQHF TRBJ1-5 - TRBV15 few
TGCGCCAGCAGCTTGGTGTCTAGCGGGGGGCCCACAGATACGCAGTATTTT CASSLVSSGGPTDTQYF TRBJ2-3 TRBD2 TRBV5-1 -
TGCGCCAGCAGCCTGGGGACAGGGAAAGAGACCCAGTACTTC CASSLGTGKETQYF TRBJ2-5 TRBD1 TRBV4-1 once
TGTGCCAGCAGTCAGACAGGGAACACTGAAGCTTTCTTT CASSQTGNTEAFF TRBJ1-1 - TRBV6-4 -
TGTGCCAGCAGTTCCCTCAGGGATGTAAGCGGGGAGCTGTTTTTT CASSSLRDVSGELFF TRBJ2-2 - TRBV28 -
TGTGCCAGCAGCCCGCCCACAACAGGGACCGCGAGGAACGGGGAGCTGTTTTTT CASSPPTTGTARNGELFF TRBJ2-2 - TRBV11-2 -
TGTGCCAGTAGTCAGAACTCCTACAATGAGCAGTTCTTC CASSQNSYNEQFF TRBJ2-1 - TRBV19 -
TGTGCCAGTAGTATTGATAACTGGACTGAAGCTTTCTTT CASSIDNWTEAFF TRBJ1-1 - TRBV19 -
TGTGCCATCAGGCCTTCGACAGGGGGGCATGGCTACACCTTC CAIRPSTGGHGYTF TRBJ1-2 TRBD1 TRBV10-3 -
TGCGCCAGCAGCTTTAGTCCTCAAGGAGGTAACTATGGCTACACCTTC CASSFSPQGGNYGYTF TRBJ1-2 - TRBV5-1 -
TGCGCCAGCAGCCAAGAGCCGAGCGGGGGGTACAATGAGCAGTTCTTC CASSQEPSGGYNEQFF TRBJ2-1 TRBD2 TRBV4-3 -
TGTGCCTGGCGGGTAGGACATTACACCGGGGAGCTGTTTTTT CAWRVGHYTGELFF TRBJ2-2 - TRBV30 -
TGTGCCAGCAGCTTAGCGCAGGGATCTAACTATGGCTACACCTTC CASSLAQGSNYGYTF TRBJ1-2 - TRBV7-8 -
TGTGCCAGCAGCTTGCCAACAGGGGTGGGCACTGAAGCTTTCTTT CASSLPTGVGTEAFF TRBJ1-1 TRBD1 TRBV7-2 -
TGCGCCAGCAGCTTGGGACAGAGCTCCTACAATGAGCAGTTCTTC CASSLGQSSYNEQFF TRBJ2-1 - TRBV5-1 -
TGTGCCAGCAGCTCGCAGGGGCTCGCCGGGGAGCTGTTTTTT CASSSQGLAGELFF TRBJ2-2 - TRBV7-2 -
TGTGCCAGCTCACCATCCGACAGGGGGCGCGTTGAGACCCAGTACTTC CASSPSDRGRVETQYF TRBJ2-5 TRBD1 TRBV18 -
TGTGCCAGCAGCTTAGCAGTTCCAGGTAGGATACAGTACTTC CASSLAVPGRIQYF TRBJ2-4 - TRBV7-7 -
TGCGCCAGCAGCCCGGGACAGGGCCCAGAGGCGGGCTACACCTTC CASSPGQGPEAGYTF TRBJ1-2 TRBD1 TRBV4-1 -
TGTGCCAGCGGGGGACAGGGGGTAACCCACTATGGCTACACCTTC CASGGQGVTHYGYTF TRBJ1-2 TRBD1 TRBV2 -
TGTGCCAGCAGTTACTCACGTTTGGCGGCATCCTACGAGCAGTACTTC CASSYSRLAASYEQYF TRBJ2-7 - TRBV6-5 -
TGTGCCAGCAGCCCACGGACAGGGGGCGATTTTCCAGATACGCAGTATTTT CASSPRTGGDFPDTQYF TRBJ2-3 TRBD1 TRBV14 -
TGTGCCAGTAGTTCAGGACAGGGCTACGCGCAGTACTTC CASSSGQGYAQYF TRBJ2-7 TRBD1 TRBV19 -
TGCGCCAGCAGCCACCGAGGGGGGGCCAGGGTGGTCCCCGGGGAGCTGTTTTTT CASSHRGGARVVPGELFF TRBJ2-2 - TRBV4-3 -